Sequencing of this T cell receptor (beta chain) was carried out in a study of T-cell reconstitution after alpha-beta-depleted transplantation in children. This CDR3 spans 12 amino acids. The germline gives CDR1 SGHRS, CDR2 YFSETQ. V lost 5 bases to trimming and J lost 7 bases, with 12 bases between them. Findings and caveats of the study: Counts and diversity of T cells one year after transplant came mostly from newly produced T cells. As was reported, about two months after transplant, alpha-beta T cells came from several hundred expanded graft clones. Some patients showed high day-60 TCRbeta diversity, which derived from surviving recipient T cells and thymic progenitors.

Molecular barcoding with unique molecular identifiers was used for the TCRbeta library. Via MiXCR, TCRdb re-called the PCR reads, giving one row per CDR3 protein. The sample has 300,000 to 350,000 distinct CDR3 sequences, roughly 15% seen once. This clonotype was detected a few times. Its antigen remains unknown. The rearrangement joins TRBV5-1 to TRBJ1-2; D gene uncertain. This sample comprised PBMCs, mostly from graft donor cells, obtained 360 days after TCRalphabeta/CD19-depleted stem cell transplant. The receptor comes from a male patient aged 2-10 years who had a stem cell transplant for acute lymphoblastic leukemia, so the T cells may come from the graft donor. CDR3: CASSSPGFGYTF. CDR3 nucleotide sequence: TGCGCCAGCAGTTCCCCCGGGTTTGGCTACACCTTC.